In this sample, the clone carrying this T cell receptor (beta chain) turned up a few times. The antigen is not known. In TCRdb, the RACE reads were re-called with MiXCR into one record per CDR3 protein. This repertoire shows more than 80,000 distinct CDR3 sequences, roughly 10% found once; its top ten account for about 3.5%. This sample is part of a study of human T cells and chemical hapten exposure. Indicated time point: patch test 3, about 24 weeks after DPC sensitization. Specified treatment: therapeutic diphenylcyclopropenone sensitization with weekly scalp DPC. Donors were 18 to 70-year-old alopecia patients suitable for DPC. Extraction yielded total RNA from whole blood (unfractionated). Study-wide results and caveats: TCRs exceeding a frequency of 1 in 1000 stayed unchanged under DPC sensitization. Among expanded TCRs, significantly more large CDR3 similarity clusters formed than among controls.

The specimen was whole blood, collected in connection with sensitization to the hapten diphenylcyclopropenone (DPC). This TCR was sampled from a woman aged 45-65 years with alopecia areata. Some clones in this sample may be carry-over from other donors' samples.

The CDR3 sequence is CASSSTLQLLWANVLTF. Here the CDR3 DNA reads TGTGCCAGTAGTTCGACCTTACAGCTTCTCTGGGCCAACGTCCTGACTTTC. The chain is built from TRBV19 and TRBJ2-6; D gene uncertain. CDR1 is LNHDA and CDR2 is SQIVND in the germline V gene (reference sequence). The CDR3 sequence is 17 residues long. The V and J ends lost 5 bases and 5 bases respectively, with 19 bases between them.